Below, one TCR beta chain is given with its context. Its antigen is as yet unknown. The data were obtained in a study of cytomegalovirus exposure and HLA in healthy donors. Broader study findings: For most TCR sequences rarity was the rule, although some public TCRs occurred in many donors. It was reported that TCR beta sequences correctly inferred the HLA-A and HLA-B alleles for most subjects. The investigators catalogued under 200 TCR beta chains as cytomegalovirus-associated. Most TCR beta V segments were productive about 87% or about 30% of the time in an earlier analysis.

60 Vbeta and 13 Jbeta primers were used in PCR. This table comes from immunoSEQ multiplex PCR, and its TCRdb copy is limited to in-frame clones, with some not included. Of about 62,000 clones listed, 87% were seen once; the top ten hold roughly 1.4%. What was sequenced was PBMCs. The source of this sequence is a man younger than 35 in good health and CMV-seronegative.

The CDR3 nucleotides are TGTGCCAGCAGCTCCAGCCGGACAGGGGGGATTCAGTACTTC. Translated: CASSSSRTGGIQYF. This chain connects TRBV11-2 to TRBJ2-4; 10 positions match TRBD1. There are 14 residues in the CDR3. The ends lost 4 bases at V and 10 bases at J; junction bases unmatched: 7. Germline V gene lookup returns CDR1 SGHAT and CDR2 FQNNGV.